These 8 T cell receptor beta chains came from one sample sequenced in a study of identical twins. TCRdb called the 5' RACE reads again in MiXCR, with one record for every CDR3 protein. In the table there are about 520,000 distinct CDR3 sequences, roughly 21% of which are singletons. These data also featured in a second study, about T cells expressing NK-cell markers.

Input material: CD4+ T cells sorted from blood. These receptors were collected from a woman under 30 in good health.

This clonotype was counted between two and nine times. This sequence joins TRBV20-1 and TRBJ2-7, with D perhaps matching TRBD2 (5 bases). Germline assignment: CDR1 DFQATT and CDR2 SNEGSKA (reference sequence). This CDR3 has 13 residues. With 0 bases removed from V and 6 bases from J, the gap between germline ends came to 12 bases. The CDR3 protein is CSARETSRGEQYF. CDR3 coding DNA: TGCAGTGCTAGAGAGACGTCACGGGGCGAGCAGTACTTC.

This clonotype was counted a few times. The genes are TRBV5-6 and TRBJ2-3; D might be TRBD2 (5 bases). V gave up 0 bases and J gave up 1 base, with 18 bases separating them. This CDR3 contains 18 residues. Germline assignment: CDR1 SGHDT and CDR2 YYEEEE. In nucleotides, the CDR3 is TGTGCCAGCAGCTTGGTTGGTTTGGTAGCGTCACGCACAGATACGCAGTATTTT. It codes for CASSLVGLVASRTDTQYF.

The CDR3, as DNA: TGTGCCAGCAGCTTTCCACCGGGACATTCAGTAAACACCGGGGAGCTGTTTTTT. Residues: CASSFPPGHSVNTGELFF. The chain recombines TRBV11-1 with TRBJ2-2, with TRBD1 as a possible D gene (6 bases). Trimming took off 3 bases at V and 2 bases at J, with 19 bases between the two ends. Germline CDR1 and CDR2: SGHAT and FQDESV (reference sequence). This CDR3 is built from 18 residues.

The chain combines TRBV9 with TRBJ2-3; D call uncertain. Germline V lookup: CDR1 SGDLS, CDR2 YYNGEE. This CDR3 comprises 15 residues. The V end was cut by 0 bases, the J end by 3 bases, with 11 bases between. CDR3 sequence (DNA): TGTGCCAGCAGCGTAGGAGGTTTGGTGACAGATACGCAGTATTTT. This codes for CASSVGGLVTDTQYF.

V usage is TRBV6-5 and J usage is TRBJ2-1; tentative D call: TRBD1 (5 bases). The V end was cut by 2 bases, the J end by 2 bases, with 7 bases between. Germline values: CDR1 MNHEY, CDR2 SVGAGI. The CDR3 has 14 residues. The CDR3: CASSYDSTYNEQFF. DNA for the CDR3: TGTGCCAGCAGTTACGACAGTACCTACAATGAGCAGTTCTTC.

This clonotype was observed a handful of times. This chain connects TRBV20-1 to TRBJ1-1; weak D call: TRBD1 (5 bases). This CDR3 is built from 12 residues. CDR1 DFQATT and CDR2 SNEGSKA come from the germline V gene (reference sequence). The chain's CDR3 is CSLIGPGEVAFF. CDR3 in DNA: TGCAGCCTGATTGGGCCGGGGGAGGTAGCTTTCTTT.

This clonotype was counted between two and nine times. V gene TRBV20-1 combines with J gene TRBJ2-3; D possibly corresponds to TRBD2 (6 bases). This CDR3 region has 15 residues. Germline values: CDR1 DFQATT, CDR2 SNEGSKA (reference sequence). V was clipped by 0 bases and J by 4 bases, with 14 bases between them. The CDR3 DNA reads TGCAGTGCTAGAGATGGCGGGGTGCTAGCAGATACGCAGTATTTT. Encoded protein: CSARDGGVLADTQYF.

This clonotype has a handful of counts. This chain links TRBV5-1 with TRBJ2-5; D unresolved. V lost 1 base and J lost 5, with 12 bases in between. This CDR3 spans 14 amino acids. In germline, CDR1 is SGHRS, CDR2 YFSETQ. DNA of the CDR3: TGCGCCAGCAGCTTGTCCTGGGTCGAGGAGACCCAGTACTTC. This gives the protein CASSLSWVEETQYF.